This entry describes one T cell receptor beta chain. Its antigen is not known. This clone may be a read error of a much larger clone one base away. CDR3 length: 13 amino acids. Germline V gives CDR1 SGHRS, CDR2 YFSETQ. The source of the sample is a study of post-analysis software for immune sequencing data. Every TCR beta cDNA library bore unique molecular identifiers. TCRdb analysed the PCR reads with MiXCR anew, one entry per CDR3 protein. The sample yields approximately 260,000 distinct CDR3 sequences, 30% to 45% seen once. Points from the study as a whole: Five TRBV segments, including TRBV5-6, TRBV5-1 and TRBV20-1, were more frequent in patients than controls.

The sample taken for sequencing was blood. The chain combines TRBV5-1 with TRBJ2-1; perhaps D is TRBD1 or TRBD2 (5 bases each). The TCR sequence derives from a girl aged 5 to 17 with multiple sclerosis. CDR3 residues: CARSWDVYNEQFF. Written as DNA, the CDR3 is TGCGCCAGGAGCTGGGACGTCTACAATGAGCAGTTCTTC.